This entry describes one TCR beta chain. Original data processing: Scientists estimated how many nucleated cells there were by amplifying reference gene primers. TCRdb's copy holds only in-frame clones and misses some; the assay was immunoSEQ multiplex PCR. From that table come the V and J calls and clone size; the DNA was used to work out D and trimming. The sample contains about 43,000 clones, under 85% of which appear only once. The sample is drawn from a study of blood T cell repertoires in COVID-19. Study background: There were acute and convalescent COVID-19 samples, and they came from the United States, Italy and Spain. The analysed material was cDNA or gDNA that came from T cells, B-cell-depleted T cells, or PBMCs.

The CDR3 is made up of 14 amino acids. Germline V CDR1 and CDR2: SGHRS, YFSETQ. Trimming stripped 0 bases from V and 11 bases from J, with 17 bases between. The material sequenced was peripheral blood. The receptor was isolated from an elderly woman with acute or convalescent COVID-19. The chain combines TRBV5-1 with TRBJ1-1, with D unclear. DNA of the CDR3: TGCGCCAGCAGCTTGGGGAGGGAGGGAGAGGTGGCTTTCTTT. Its protein product is CASSLGREGEVAFF.